A single sample is the source of the 29 T cell receptor beta chains below, sequenced in a study of blood T cell repertoires in COVID-19. Method: immunoSEQ multiplex PCR; TCRdb's copy keeps in-frame clones and lacks some. Among tens of thousands of clones, roughly 83% were seen once, and the ten largest hold under 8.5%. Material: peripheral blood. The receptors come from a middle-aged man with active COVID-19.

V usage is TRBV6-5 and J usage is TRBJ1-5; D may be TRBD1 (5 bases). This CDR3 is 13 amino acids long. The V end lost 6 bases, the J end lost 3 bases, and 9 bases lay between the germline ends. CDR1 MNHEY and CDR2 SVGAGI come from the germline V gene. This chain's CDR3 is CASRGGYNQPQHF. The CDR3 region has the DNA TGTGCCAGCAGGGGGGGATACAATCAGCCCCAGCATTTT.

Ten or more counts support this clone. The chain has TRBV25-1 and TRBJ2-1, with D possibly TRBD2 on 6 matching bases. CDR1 and CDR2 (germline): MGHDK, SYGVNS. The CDR3 is made up of 14 amino acids. Trimming stripped 6 bases from V and 9 bases from J, with 18 bases between. For the CDR3, the DNA is TGTGCCAGCAGCCGGTTGGGAGGTGAGGGTGAGCAGTTCTTC. Amino acid sequence: CASSRLGGEGEQFF.

The chain is built from TRBV4-1 and TRBJ2-7; maybe TRBD2 (5 bases). The CDR3 extends over 15 amino acids. V was shortened by 0 bases and J by 3 bases, with 12 bases between the two germline ends. Germline CDR1 and CDR2: MGHRA and YSYEKL. CDR3 sequence reads: CASSQEPDRGYEQYF. CDR3 nucleotides: TGCGCCAGCAGCCAAGAGCCGGACCGGGGCTACGAGCAGTACTTC.

The chain is built from TRBV6-2 or TRBV6-3 and TRBJ1-1; tentatively, D is TRBD1 (6 bases). The length of the CDR3 is 13 residues. The V end was cut by 1 base, the J end by 5 bases, with 8 bases between. Germline lookup yields CDR1 MNHEY and CDR2 SVGEGT. The CDR3 coding sequence is TGTGCCAGCAGTTACTACAGGGATACTGAAGCTTTCTTT. Amino acids: CASSYYRDTEAFF.

The rearrangement links TRBV7-8 to TRBJ2-3; 8 nucleotides match TRBD2. The CDR3 runs to 15 residues. The germline CDR1 and CDR2 sequences are SGHVS and FQNEAQ. Germline trimming cut 5 bases from V and 2 bases from J; bases unmatched to any gene: 6. In DNA, the CDR3 is TGTGCCAGCAGCCCGCGGGGGGCCCTCACAGATACGCAGTATTTT. Encoded protein: CASSPRGALTDTQYF.

This chain connects TRBV27 to TRBJ2-7; 12 nucleotides agree with TRBD2. CDR1 and CDR2 (germline): MNHEY, SMNVEV (reference sequence). V lost 6 bases and J lost 4; bases outside the gene matches: 10. This CDR3 is 16 amino acids long. The CDR3 sequence is CASRPRLAGGPYEQYF. Written as DNA, the CDR3 is TGTGCCAGCAGGCCTCGGCTAGCGGGAGGGCCGTACGAGCAGTACTTC.

In its sample, this clone was seen once. This chain links TRBV30 with TRBJ1-5, with TRBD1 matching over 9 bases. V lost 3 bases and J lost 7; bases outside the gene matches: 4. Per germline, CDR1 GTSNPN and CDR2 SVGIG (reference sequence). This CDR3 is 13 amino acids long. CDR3 sequence: CAWSWTGEQPQHF. DNA for the CDR3: TGTGCCTGGAGCTGGACAGGGGAACAGCCCCAGCATTTT.

This rearrangement joins TRBV7-3 to TRBJ1-6, with TRBD1 as a possible D gene (6 bases). CDR3 length: 13 residues. The germline V and J ends were trimmed by 5 bases and 11 bases, with 13 bases remaining between them. The V gene's germline CDR1 is SGHTA and CDR2 FQGTGA. CDR3 residues: CASSTRRQAPLHF. The CDR3 bases are TGTGCCAGCAGCACTAGACGACAGGCACCCCTCCACTTT.

The V gene is TRBV9, the J gene TRBJ2-1; TRBD1 agrees at 11 bases. J gave up 2 bases and V 4 bases, and 11 bases lay outside the gene matches. The CDR3 is 18 residues long. Germline CDR1 is SGDLS and CDR2 is YYNGEE. This chain's CDR3 is CASSLAGTGGGAYNEQFF. Here the CDR3 DNA reads TGTGCCAGCAGCCTCGCCGGGACAGGGGGGGGTGCCTACAATGAGCAGTTCTTC.

A few counts support this clone. The chain carries TRBV6-1 and TRBJ2-7; D call uncertain. Looked up from germline, CDR1 is MNHNS and CDR2 is SASEGT. The CDR3 contains 12 residues. Trimming pared 3 bases from V and 0 bases from J, leaving 3 bases between. The CDR3 sequence is CASSESSYEQYF. In DNA, the CDR3 is TGTGCCAGCAGTGAGAGCTCCTACGAGCAGTACTTC.

This chain uses TRBV2 with TRBJ2-7, with D tentatively TRBD1 (5 bases). The V and J ends lost 6 bases and 1 base respectively, with 16 bases between them. Germline CDR1 and CDR2: SNHLY and FYNNEI. CDR3 size: 15 residues. The CDR3 here is CASRQDFYGSYEQYF. As DNA, the CDR3 is TGTGCCAGCAGACAGGATTTCTACGGGTCCTACGAGCAGTACTTC.

This clone was seen just once. The rearrangement joins TRBV19 to TRBJ1-5, with D perhaps matching TRBD1 (5 bases). The CDR3 covers 16 residues. Per the germline V gene, CDR1 is LNHDA and CDR2 is SQIVND (reference sequence). Between the trimmed V and J ends, which lost 6 bases and 3 bases, there was a span of 18 bases. CDR3: CASRAGRGRFNQPQHF. The CDR3 DNA reads TGTGCCAGTAGGGCAGGGAGGGGAAGGTTCAATCAGCCCCAGCATTTT.

This chain connects TRBV7-2 to TRBJ1-2, with 10 bases aligning to TRBD1. The germline V gene has CDR1 SGHTA and CDR2 FQGNSA. The CDR3 extends over 15 amino acids. The J segment lost 0 bases and the V segment lost 5 bases, leaving 3 bases of the junction unmatched. The CDR3, as DNA: TGTGCCAGCAGCCTTGGACAGGGGGCTAACTATGGCTACACCTTC. Protein: CASSLGQGANYGYTF. Looking up the rest from reference TRBV7-2 and TRBJ1-2 gives the full variable domain: GAGVSQSPSNKVTEKGKDVELRCDPISGHTALYWYRQSLGQGLEFLIYFQGNSAPDKSGLPSDRFSAERTGGSVSTLTIQRTQQEDSAVYLCASSLGQGANYGYTFGSGTRLTVV.

V gene TRBV4-3 combines with J gene TRBJ1-2; 7 bases map to TRBD1. Germline loops: CDR1 LGHNA, CDR2 YSLEER. The CDR3 runs to 14 residues. Unmatched junction bases numbered 4, after V lost 1 base and J lost 5 bases. The chain's CDR3 is CASSQVTGSYGYTF. CDR3 sequence (DNA): TGCGCCAGCAGCCAAGTGACAGGGTCGTATGGCTACACCTTC.

V gene TRBV11-2 combines with J gene TRBJ2-2; no definite D call. V gave up 3 bases and J gave up 2 bases, with 4 bases separating them. The length of the CDR3 is 13 residues. Germline CDR1 reads SGHAT; CDR2 reads FQNNGV. Written as DNA, the CDR3 is TGTGCCAGCAGCTTGACTAACACCGGGGAGCTGTTTTTT. Protein sequence: CASSLTNTGELFF.

The chain links TRBV3-1 (or the pseudogene TRBV3-2) to TRBJ1-2; D call uncertain. V was cut by 2 bases and J by 4 bases, with 14 bases left in between. Germline CDR1 LGHDT, CDR2 YNNKEL (reference sequence). The length of the CDR3 is 15 residues. The CDR3 sequence: CASSQSELVGYGYTF. The CDR3 DNA sequence: TGTGCCAGCAGCCAAAGTGAGTTGGTCGGCTATGGCTACACCTTC.

This sequence joins TRBV4-1 and TRBJ2-3; 11 bases align to TRBD2. This CDR3 has 16 amino acids. With 4 bases clipped from V and 0 bases from J, the junction kept 3 bases outside the gene matches. Looked up from germline, CDR1 is MGHRA and CDR2 is YSYEKL. Here the CDR3 reads CASSLSGGGSTDTQYF. CDR3 nucleotides: TGCGCCAGCAGCCTTAGCGGGGGGGGCAGCACAGATACGCAGTATTTT.

The chain couples TRBV4-2 to TRBJ1-2; TRBD1 aligns across 10 bases. The CDR3 is 14 amino acids. Germline V gives CDR1 LGHNA, CDR2 YNFKEQ. V gave up 4 bases and J gave up 3 bases; unmatched junction bases: 2. The CDR3 bases are TGTGCCAGCAGCCTAGGACAGGGGGACTATGGCTACACCTTC. It encodes CASSLGQGDYGYTF.

CDR3 residues: CASSKRTGGGETQYF. CDR3 bases: TGTGCCAGCAGCAAAAGGACAGGGGGTGGAGAGACCCAGTACTTC. V is TRBV21-1 and J is TRBJ2-5; the table's D call, TRBD1, has no DNA check behind it. TRBV21-1 is designated a pseudogene. This CDR3 comprises 15 residues.

The chain employs TRBV5-8 and TRBJ1-5, with D possibly TRBD1 on 5 matching bases. Per germline, CDR1 SGHTS and CDR2 YDEGEE. The CDR3 is 17 residues long. V lost 4 bases to trimming and J lost 2 bases, with 19 bases between them. The CDR3 nucleotides read TGTGCCAGCAGCGCGGGGGGGGGACCGCGGGGCAATCAGCCCCAGCATTTT. Residues: CASSAGGGPRGNQPQHF. The whole variable domain, filled in from reference TRBV5-8 and TRBJ1-5, reads EAGVTQSPTHLIKTRGQQATLRCSPISGHTSVYWYQQALGLGLQFLLWYDEGEERNRGNFPPRFSGRQFPNYSSELNVNALELEDSALYLCASSAGGGPRGNQPQHFGDGTRLSIL.

This clone was recorded a few times. The chain joins TRBV2 to TRBJ1-4; D remains unclear. Germline CDR1 is SNHLY and CDR2 is FYNNEI. The CDR3 runs to 12 residues. The V end lost 8 bases, the J end lost 8 bases, and 12 bases lay between the germline ends. CDR3 amino acids: CASSLGSEKLFF. The CDR3 DNA reads TGTGCCAGCTCCCTTGGTAGCGAAAAACTGTTTTTT.

This clone has just one count. V gene TRBV6-5 combines with J gene TRBJ2-2, with 7 bases identical to TRBD2. V shed 6 bases, J shed 5 bases, and the junction held 9 bases outside the gene matches. Germline lookup yields CDR1 MNHEY and CDR2 SVGAGI. This CDR3 comprises 15 residues. The CDR3 DNA reads TGTGCCAGCAGACGCTCGGGAGGTTTGACCGGGGAGCTGTTTTTT. As protein: CASRRSGGLTGELFF.

The chain couples TRBV5-1 to TRBJ2-5; 9 bases map to TRBD2. From germline, CDR1 is SGHRS and CDR2 YFSETQ. V lost 0 bases to trimming and J lost 5 bases; unmatched junction nucleotides: 8. The CDR3 is made up of 16 amino acids. CDR3 sequence: CASSLAPSAGGETQYF. CDR3 DNA sequence: TGCGCCAGCAGCTTGGCCCCTAGCGCGGGGGGGGAGACCCAGTACTTC.

The V and J genes are TRBV10-3 and TRBJ2-4; 9 bases are a match to TRBD1. CDR1 and CDR2 from the germline V gene are ENHRY and SYGVKD. CDR3 length: 16 amino acids. Losses at the gene ends were 2 bases for V and 2 bases for J; bases not matched to a gene: 4. The chain's CDR3 is CAISEGGTGTKNIQYF. The DNA of the CDR3 is TGTGCCATCAGTGAGGGAGGGACAGGGACCAAAAACATTCAGTACTTC.

The count of this clone is one. This CDR3 is CASSLGDTSYEQYF. CDR3 nucleotide sequence: TGTGCCAGCAGCTTGGGGGACACATCCTACGAGCAGTACTTC. V and J are TRBV5-8 and TRBJ2-7, with a weak D call TRBD1 (6 bases). Germline values: CDR1 SGHTS, CDR2 YDEGEE. V lost 0 bases and J 1 base, leaving 8 bases between the germline ends. This CDR3 region has 14 residues.

V usage is TRBV19 and J usage is TRBJ2-1; 10 positions agree with TRBD2. V lost 6 bases and J lost 10; bases outside the gene matches: 6. The CDR3 totals 13 residues. Germline CDR1 reads LNHDA; CDR2 reads SQIVND (reference sequence). CDR3 amino acids: CASRNIAGGEQFF. The DNA of the CDR3 is TGTGCCAGTAGAAATATAGCGGGAGGCGAGCAGTTCTTC.

The chain has TRBV24-1 and TRBJ2-7, with D tentatively TRBD1 (6 bases). This CDR3 comprises 15 residues. V dropped 4 bases and J dropped 2 bases, with 14 bases sitting between them. Germline CDR1 and CDR2: KGHDR and SFDVKD. DNA of the CDR3: TGTGCCACCAGTGACTCCCGGACAGCCACCTACGAGCAGTACTTC. Translating it yields CATSDSRTATYEQYF.

V and J are TRBV5-1 and TRBJ1-1; D remains unclear. Looked up from germline, CDR1 is SGHRS and CDR2 is YFSETQ. The CDR3 is 13 residues long. V lost 4 bases and J lost 0, with 7 bases in between. The CDR3 reads CASSQDMNTEAFF. The CDR3 nucleotides are TGCGCCAGCAGCCAAGACATGAACACTGAAGCTTTCTTT.

CDR3 nucleotides: TGTGCCAGCAGCTTGGTAGGGGGATCCTATGGCTACACCTTC. It specifies CASSLVGGSYGYTF. V gene TRBV5-6 combines with J gene TRBJ1-2; D is possibly TRBD1 (6 bases). The CDR3 consists of 14 residues. Germline loops: CDR1 SGHDT, CDR2 YYEEEE. Trimming removed 0 bases at V and 4 bases at J, with 10 bases between.